The 25 T cell receptor beta chains reported below all come from one sample, sequenced in a study of blood T cell repertoires in COVID-19. TCRdb's table, derived via immunoSEQ multiplex PCR, lists solely in-frame clones and lacks some. The table shows approximately 210,000 clones, with about 80% occurring only once. The material sequenced was PBMCs or T cells enriched from blood (not recorded which). The receptors here all came from a man in his forties or fifties who had recovered from COVID-19.

This clone showed up just a few times. The rearrangement links TRBV28 to TRBJ1-5, with a possible D match to TRBD1 (6 bases). This CDR3 is 15 amino acids long. Trimming took 1 base from V and 4 from J, leaving 11 bases between them. The germline V gene encodes CDR1 MDHEN and CDR2 SYDVKM. CDR3 in amino acids: CASSLYGQKNQPQHF. The CDR3 DNA reads TGTGCCAGCAGTTTATATGGACAGAAGAATCAGCCCCAGCATTTT.

This chain uses TRBV11-2 with TRBJ1-6; D is uncertain. There are 14 residues in the CDR3. V was shortened by 3 bases and J by 8 bases, with 11 bases between the two germline ends. Germline V gene data show CDR1 as SGHAT and CDR2 as FQNNGV. CDR3 sequence reads: CASSLPGSYSPLHF. CDR3 nucleotides: TGTGCCAGCAGCTTGCCGGGATCCTATTCACCCCTCCACTTT.

The genes are TRBV2 and TRBJ2-5; 8 bases are shared with TRBD1. The CDR3 covers 14 residues. V was pared by 10 bases and J by 4 bases, with 11 bases of the junction left unmatched. Germline V gene data show CDR1 as SNHLY and CDR2 as FYNNEI. The CDR3 DNA follows: TGTGCCACCTTAGGGCAGGGGGCGGGAGAGACCCAGTACTTC. This codes for CATLGQGAGETQYF.

This clone was recorded once. This chain connects TRBV6-6 to TRBJ2-7; TRBD2 matches 7 bases. V lost 6 bases and J lost 7; bases outside the gene matches: 12. CDR3 size: 14 residues. Germline V gene sequence: CDR1 MNHNY, CDR2 SVGAGI (reference sequence). CDR3 sequence (DNA): TGTGCCAGCAGCCTAAGGCCGGGCGGGGGAGAGCAGTACTTC. Its protein is CASSLRPGGGEQYF.

The chain joins TRBV24-1 to TRBJ2-1, with 13 bases that match TRBD2. Germline trimming cut 4 bases from V and 6 bases from J; bases unmatched to any gene: 5. The CDR3 has 16 residues. CDR1 and CDR2 from the germline V gene are KGHDR and SFDVKD. The DNA of the CDR3 is TGTGCCACCAGTGACCCAACTAGCGGGAGGGCCAATGAGCAGTTCTTC. This encodes CATSDPTSGRANEQFF.

V and J are TRBV6-5 and TRBJ1-3; D gene uncertain. Germline V gene data show CDR1 as MNHEY and CDR2 as SVGAGI. Trimming removed 5 bases at V and 0 bases at J, with 11 bases between. The CDR3 is 15 amino acids. The CDR3 loop reads CASSIVFISGNTIYF. The CDR3 DNA reads as TGTGCCAGCAGTATAGTCTTTATCTCTGGAAACACCATATATTTT.

The chain joins TRBV28 to TRBJ1-5; 12 nucleotides align to TRBD1. There are 15 residues in the CDR3. CDR1 and CDR2 (germline): MDHEN, SYDVKM. Losses at the gene ends were 6 bases for V and 4 bases for J; bases not matched to a gene: 4. CDR3 amino acids: CASRGTGGWNQPQHF. Here the CDR3 DNA reads TGTGCCAGCAGGGGGACAGGGGGCTGGAATCAGCCCCAGCATTTT. The complete variable domain, with remaining parts taken from reference TRBV28 and TRBJ1-5, reads DVKVTQSSRYLVKRTGEKVFLECVQDMDHENMFWYRQDPGLGLRLIYFSYDVKMKEKGDIPEGYSVSREKKERFSLILESASTNQTSMYLCASRGTGGWNQPQHFGDGTRLSIL.

This clone was detected a few times. The chain recombines TRBV28 with TRBJ1-5; 8 bases map to TRBD1. The CDR3 loop spans 16 amino acids. Trimming removed 5 bases from V and 3 bases from J; junction bases left unmatched: 9. CDR1 is MDHEN and CDR2 is SYDVKM in the germline V gene. The CDR3 bases are TGTGCCAGCAGTCCACAATGGACAGGGACCAATCAGCCCCAGCATTTT. Translation: CASSPQWTGTNQPQHF.

The CDR3 here is CASSYQGANQPQHF. The CDR3 nucleotides read TGTGCCAGCAGTTACCAGGGGGCGAATCAGCCCCAGCATTTT. The chain links TRBV6-2 or TRBV6-3 to TRBJ1-5, with TRBD1 identical over 8 bases. The CDR3 has 14 amino acids. CDR1 MNHEY and CDR2 SVGEGT come from the germline V gene. The V segment lost 2 bases and the J segment 4 bases; nucleotides outside the gene matches: 1.

The chain uses TRBV7-9 and TRBJ2-3; D perhaps matches TRBD2 (5 bases). The CDR3 extends over 15 amino acids. Trimming stripped 5 bases from V and 1 base from J, with 13 bases between. The V gene's germline CDR1 is SEHNR and CDR2 FQNEAQ (reference sequence). CDR3 coding DNA: TGTGCCAGCAGCCGCCCAGTGGGAGGCACAGATACGCAGTATTTT. It codes for CASSRPVGGTDTQYF.

The chain has TRBV6-5 and TRBJ1-2, with TRBD1 as a possible D gene (6 bases). Germline-derived CDR1 and CDR2 are MNHEY and SVGAGI. Between the trimmed V and J ends, which lost 4 bases and 6 bases, there was a span of 12 bases. This CDR3 comprises 13 residues. In nucleotides, the CDR3 is TGTGCCAGCAGTTTCAGGGGAAACGATGGCTACACCTTC. Encoded protein: CASSFRGNDGYTF.

The sample holds many counts of this clone. The chain joins TRBV13 to TRBJ2-1; TRBD2 aligns across 7 bases. CDR3 length equals 16 residues. Germline CDR1 PRHDT, CDR2 FYEKMQ (reference sequence). V lost 6 bases and J lost 5; bases outside the gene matches: 13. CDR3 sequence: CASSSSGRVRDNEQFF. CDR3 DNA: TGTGCCAGCAGTTCTAGCGGCAGGGTGAGGGACAATGAGCAGTTCTTC.

The gene calls are TRBV18 and TRBJ2-1, with D hard to call. The CDR3 loop spans 14 amino acids. V lost 2 bases to trimming and J lost 6 bases, with 11 bases between them. The germline CDR1 and CDR2 sequences are KGHSH and LQKENI. CDR3 in DNA: TGTGCCAGCTCACCAGATCCGAGCGTCAATGAGCAGTTCTTC. Translating gives CASSPDPSVNEQFF.

This clone was recorded only once. The chain recombines TRBV30 with TRBJ1-1; a weak D match, TRBD1 (6 bases). This CDR3 is built from 12 residues. Trimming removed 2 bases from V and 10 bases from J, with 14 bases in between. Germline values: CDR1 GTSNPN, CDR2 SVGIG (reference sequence). CDR3 amino acids: CAWSLGIGGAFF. CDR3 DNA: TGTGCCTGGAGTTTAGGGATAGGGGGAGCTTTCTTT. Full variable domain (outside the CDR3, taken from reference TRBV30 and TRBJ1-1): SQTIHQWPATLVQPVGSPLSLECTVEGTSNPNLYWYRQAAGRGLQLLFYSVGIGQISSEVPQNLSASRPQDRQFILSSKKLLLSDSGFYLCAWSLGIGGAFFGQGTRLTVV.

This chain links TRBV12-3 or TRBV12-4 with TRBJ2-7; D perhaps matches TRBD2 (6 bases). The CDR3 is 11 residues long. With 6 bases removed from V and 12 bases from J, the gap between germline ends came to 15 bases. The CDR3 nucleotides read TGTGCCAGCAGCCTAGGGAGCGGGCTGTACTTC. It encodes CASSLGSGLYF.

As regards this clone: Other DNA sequences in this sample translate to the same CDR3. The chain carries TRBV7-9 and TRBJ2-5; the match to TRBD1 covers 11 bases. Germline V lookup: CDR1 SEHNR, CDR2 FQNEAQ (reference sequence). The CDR3 covers 14 residues. The J segment lost 4 bases and the V segment lost 5 bases, leaving 3 bases of the junction unmatched. In nucleotides, the CDR3 is TGTGCCAGCAGCCTTGGGACAGGGGGAGAGACCCAGTACTTC. Its translation: CASSLGTGGETQYF. Looking up the rest from reference TRBV7-9 and TRBJ2-5 gives the full variable domain: DTGVSQNPRHKITKRGQNVTFRCDPISEHNRLYWYRQTLGQGPEFLTYFQNEAQLEKSRLLSDRFSAERPKGSFSTLEIQRTEQGDSAMYLCASSLGTGGETQYFGPGTRLLVL.

This clone was recorded once. This CDR3 is CASSSTMTGEFGEKLFF. The CDR3 coding sequence is TGCGCCAGCAGCTCGACAATGACAGGGGAATTCGGTGAAAAACTGTTTTTT. V is TRBV5-1 and J is TRBJ1-4; 8 nucleotides agree with TRBD1. Germline CDR1 is SGHRS and CDR2 is YFSETQ. This CDR3 has 17 residues. After removal of 3 bases from V and 7 bases from J, the junction contained 14 bases not matched to a gene.

The CDR3 reads CASSRRGQANTEAFF. CDR3 DNA sequence: TGTGCCAGCAGCCGTCGGGGACAGGCGAACACTGAAGCTTTCTTT. The J gene is TRBJ1-1, the V gene TRBV5-4; 8 positions match TRBD1. J lost 1 base, V lost 4 bases, and 6 bases had no gene match. Germline CDR1 and CDR2: SGHNT and YYREEE (reference sequence). This CDR3 is built from 15 residues.

The chain has TRBV7-9 and TRBJ1-2; TRBD1 agrees at 8 bases. The CDR3 is made up of 14 amino acids. The trim removed 4 bases at V and 6 bases at J, leaving 7 bases unmatched. Germline CDR1 and CDR2: SEHNR and FQNEAQ (reference sequence). CDR3 loop: CASSYLGQGNGYTF. The CDR3 bases are TGTGCCAGCAGCTACCTAGGACAGGGCAATGGCTACACCTTC. The full variable domain, its missing parts supplied by reference TRBV7-9 and TRBJ1-2, is DTGVSQNPRHKITKRGQNVTFRCDPISEHNRLYWYRQTLGQGPEFLTYFQNEAQLEKSRLLSDRFSAERPKGSFSTLEIQRTEQGDSAMYLCASSYLGQGNGYTFGSGTRLTVV.

The chain recombines TRBV19 with TRBJ1-1; D is possibly TRBD1 (5 bases). V lost 9 bases and J 0 bases, leaving 8 bases between the germline ends. The CDR3 consists of 12 residues. Germline loops: CDR1 LNHDA, CDR2 SQIVND (reference sequence). The CDR3, as DNA: TGTGCCAGCGGACACCTGAACACTGAAGCTTTCTTT. Amino acids: CASGHLNTEAFF.

This chain joins TRBV7-9 and TRBJ2-1; a possible D gene is TRBD2 (6 bases). The CDR3 runs 14 residues. Looked up from germline, CDR1 is SEHNR and CDR2 is FQNEAQ (reference sequence). V was cut by 6 bases and J by 6 bases, with 15 bases left in between. CDR3 sequence reads: CASSSMRGRNEQFF. The CDR3 DNA reads as TGTGCCAGCAGTTCTATGCGGGGACGCAATGAGCAGTTCTTC.

This chain joins TRBV19 and TRBJ2-5; TRBD2 is a possible D gene (6 bases). The germline V gene has CDR1 LNHDA and CDR2 SQIVND (reference sequence). V was cut by 3 bases and J by 5 bases, with 19 bases left in between. CDR3 size: 16 residues. As DNA, the CDR3 is TGTGCCAGTAGTATGTCGGGACTTAAAACCCGGGAGACCCAGTACTTC. Its translation: CASSMSGLKTRETQYF.

The chain recombines TRBV9 with TRBJ1-5, with D maybe TRBD1 (6 bases). The CDR3 sequence is 15 residues long. Germline V CDR1 and CDR2: SGDLS, YYNGEE. The V gene lost 0 bases and the J gene lost 1 base, with 8 bases spanning the gap. This chain's CDR3 is CASSVEGVSNQPQHF. The CDR3 DNA is TGTGCCAGCAGCGTAGAGGGGGTGAGCAATCAGCCCCAGCATTTT. Using reference TRBV9 and TRBJ1-5 for the parts outside the CDR3, the full variable domain is DSGVTQTPKHLITATGQRVTLRCSPRSGDLSVYWYQQSLDQGLQFLIQYYNGEERAKGNILERFSAQQFPDLHSELNLSSLELGDSALYFCASSVEGVSNQPQHFGDGTRLSIL.

This rearrangement joins TRBV19 to TRBJ1-2; no reliable D call. The V and J ends lost 2 bases and 7 bases respectively, with 11 bases between them. Germline V lookup: CDR1 LNHDA, CDR2 SQIVND (reference sequence). The CDR3 extends over 13 amino acids. In nucleotides, the CDR3 is TGTGCCAGTAGTATACGAGGGTCCGGTGGCTACACCTTC. This sequence encodes CASSIRGSGGYTF.

The V and J genes are TRBV18 and TRBJ1-2; 8 nucleotides align to TRBD1. The germline CDR1 and CDR2 sequences are KGHSH and LQKENI. V lost 3 bases, J lost 4 bases, and 1 base stayed unmatched. This CDR3 is 13 amino acids long. CDR3 bases: TGTGCCAGCTCACCGGACAGGGTCTATGGCTACACCTTC. It codes for CASSPDRVYGYTF. Using reference TRBV18 and TRBJ1-2 for the parts outside the CDR3, the full variable domain is NAGVMQNPRHLVRRRGQEARLRCSPMKGHSHVYWYRQLPEEGLKFMVYLQKENIIDESGMPKERFSAEFPKEGPSILRIQQVVRGDSAAYFCASSPDRVYGYTFGSGTRLTVV.